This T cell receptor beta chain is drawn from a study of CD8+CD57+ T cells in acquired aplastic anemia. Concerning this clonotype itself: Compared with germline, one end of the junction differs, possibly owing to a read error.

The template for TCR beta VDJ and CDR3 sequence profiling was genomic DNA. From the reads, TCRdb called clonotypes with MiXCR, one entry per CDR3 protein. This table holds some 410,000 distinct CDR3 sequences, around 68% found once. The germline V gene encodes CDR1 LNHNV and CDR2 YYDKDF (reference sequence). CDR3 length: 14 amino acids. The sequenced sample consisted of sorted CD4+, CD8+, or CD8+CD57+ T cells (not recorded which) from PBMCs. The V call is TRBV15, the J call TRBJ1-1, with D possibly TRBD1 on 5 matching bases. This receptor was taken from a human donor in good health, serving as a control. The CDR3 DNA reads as TGTGCCACCAGCAAGGGACGCACGAACACTGAAAATCTGTTT. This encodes CATSKGRTNTENLF.